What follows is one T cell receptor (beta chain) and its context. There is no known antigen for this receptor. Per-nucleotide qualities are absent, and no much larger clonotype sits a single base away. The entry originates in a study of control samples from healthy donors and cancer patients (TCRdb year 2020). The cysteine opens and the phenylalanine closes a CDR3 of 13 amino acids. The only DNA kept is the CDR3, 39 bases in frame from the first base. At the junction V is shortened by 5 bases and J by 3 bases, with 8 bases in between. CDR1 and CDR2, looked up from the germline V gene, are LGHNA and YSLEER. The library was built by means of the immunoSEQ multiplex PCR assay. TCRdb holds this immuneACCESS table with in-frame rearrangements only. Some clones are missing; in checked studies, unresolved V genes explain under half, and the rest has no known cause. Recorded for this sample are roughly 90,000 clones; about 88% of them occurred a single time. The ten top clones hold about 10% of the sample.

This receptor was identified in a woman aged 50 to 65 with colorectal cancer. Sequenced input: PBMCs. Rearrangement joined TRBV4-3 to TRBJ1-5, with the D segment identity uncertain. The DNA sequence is TGCGCCAGCAGCGTACGGCTCAATCAGCCCCAGCATTTT. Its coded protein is CASSVRLNQPQHF.